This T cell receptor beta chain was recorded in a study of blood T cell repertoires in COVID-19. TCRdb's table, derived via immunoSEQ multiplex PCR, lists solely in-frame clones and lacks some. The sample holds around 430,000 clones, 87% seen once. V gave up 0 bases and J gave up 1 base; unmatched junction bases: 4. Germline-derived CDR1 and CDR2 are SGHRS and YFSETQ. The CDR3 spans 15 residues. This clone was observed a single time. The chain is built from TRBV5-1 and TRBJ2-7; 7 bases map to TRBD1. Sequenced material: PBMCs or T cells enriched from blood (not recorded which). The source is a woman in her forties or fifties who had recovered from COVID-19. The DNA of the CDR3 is TGCGCCAGCAGCTTGGGAGGGACAGCTTCCTACGAGCAGTACTTC. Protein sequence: CASSLGGTASYEQYF.